This T cell receptor beta chain was sequenced during a study of vaccination effects on CD4 cells after COVID-19. Regarding this clone: The antigen is undetermined.

This CDR3 region has 16 residues. The ends were cut back, 4 bases at V and 2 bases at J, with 17 bases in the middle. Germline values: CDR1 SGHVS, CDR2 FQNEAQ. Study-level findings and limits: Researchers reported few convalescent patients and no early post-infection timepoints in the study.

TCRdb keeps only in-frame clones here, not all; method: immunoSEQ multiplex PCR. The data hold 20,000 to 25,000 clones, with about four fifths observed a single time. Sequencing followed a ViraFEST assay step that expanded antigen-specific CD4+ T cells with viral peptide pools. With around ten days of culture completed, CD4+ T cells were isolated. Vaccine administered to participants consisted of two doses of either BNT162b2 or mRNA-1273. For each well, roughly 2 million PBMC were cultured with about 9.4 IU/ml IL-2 and around 9.1 ug/ml peptides. This chain joins TRBV7-8 and TRBJ1-2; tentative D call: TRBD1 (6 bases). The sample consisted of CD4+ T cells from PBMCs cultured with SARS-CoV-2 spike peptides, taken after COVID-19 vaccination. This receptor was identified in a human donor who received a COVID-19 vaccine. Some clones in this sample may be carry-over from other donors' samples. The CDR3 region is CASSYGPRGANYGYTF. The CDR3 DNA reads TGTGCCAGCAGCTACGGTCCCAGGGGCGCCAACTATGGCTACACCTTC.